The table lists the clone carrying this T cell receptor (beta chain) with a count of one. 13 Jbeta primers and 60 Vbeta primers were used for the PCR. Profiled with immunoSEQ multiplex PCR; TCRdb holds only in-frame clones, not every one. The sample shows 200,000 to 250,000 clones, roughly 84% of them seen only once. The sample is drawn from a study of cytomegalovirus exposure and HLA in healthy donors. The sequencing input was PBMCs. This clonotype was sampled from a man in his fifties or sixties in good health and CMV-seronegative.

The CDR3, as DNA: TGTGCCAGCAGCGCCCCGGGACAGGGGGCCTATGGCTACACCTTC. It is translated as CASSAPGQGAYGYTF. The J gene is TRBJ1-2, the V gene TRBV9; 12 bases agree with TRBD1. The CDR3 contains 15 residues. V gave up 3 bases and J gave up 4 bases; unmatched junction bases: 4. Germline-derived CDR1 and CDR2 are SGDLS and YYNGEE.